The rows below give T cell receptor beta chains drawn from one sample of a study of blood T cell repertoires in COVID-19. The assay was immunoSEQ multiplex PCR, and TCRdb's table has in-frame clones only and misses some. Here the sample spans 150,000 to 200,000 clones, around 86% being singletons. Sequencing was performed on peripheral blood. These receptors originate from a woman in her thirties with active or convalescent COVID-19. Both conserved end residues are part of each CDR3. The order of the fields is clone size, CDR3 length, D gene, J gene, V gene, CDR3 DNA, CDR3 protein. The D gene is left open where the match is weak. Not all rows give a size; the values are once, few, many and, for expanded clones, a class.

clone_size: .; cdr3_length: 15; d_call: TRBD1; j_call: TRBJ2-7; v_call: TRBV10-3; cdr3_nt: TGTGCCATCAGTGAAACCGGGACAGGGGGAGGCGAGCAGTACTTC; cdr3_aa: CAISETGTGGGEQYF
clone_size: .; cdr3_length: 15; d_call: TRBD1; j_call: TRBJ2-7; v_call: TRBV10-3; cdr3_nt: TGTGCCATCAGCGGCTGGGGACAGGGGTACAACGAGCAGTACTTC; cdr3_aa: CAISGWGQGYNEQYF
clone_size: .; cdr3_length: 13; d_call: TRBD1; j_call: TRBJ1-4; v_call: TRBV19; cdr3_nt: TGTGCCAGCGGGGACAGGGACAATGAAAAACTGTTTTTT; cdr3_aa: CASGDRDNEKLFF
clone_size: .; cdr3_length: 15; d_call: TRBD1; j_call: TRBJ2-7; v_call: TRBV6-5; cdr3_nt: TGTGCCAGCAGACCCCAGGGGGAGCAACGGGACGAGCAGTACTTC; cdr3_aa: CASRPQGEQRDEQYF
clone_size: few; cdr3_length: 13; d_call: .; j_call: TRBJ1-1; v_call: TRBV5-4; cdr3_nt: TGTGCCAGCAGCTTGGCGAGGAACACTGAAGCTTTCTTT; cdr3_aa: CASSLARNTEAFF
clone_size: .; cdr3_length: 15; d_call: TRBD1; j_call: TRBJ1-6; v_call: TRBV7-9; cdr3_nt: TGTGCCAGCAGCTTTCCGGGACAGACGAATTCACCCCTCCACTTT; cdr3_aa: CASSFPGQTNSPLHF
clone_size: .; cdr3_length: 18; d_call: .; j_call: TRBJ1-1; v_call: TRBV6-2/TRBV6-3; cdr3_nt: TGTGCCAGCAGTTACACCCGGCATGCCGGGACACTAAGAGATGAAGCTTTCTTT; cdr3_aa: CASSYTRHAGTLRDEAFF
clone_size: .; cdr3_length: 14; d_call: TRBD1; j_call: TRBJ1-2; v_call: TRBV10-3; cdr3_nt: TGTGCCATCAGAGGACAGGGCCGGTACTATGGCTACACCTTC; cdr3_aa: CAIRGQGRYYGYTF
clone_size: .; cdr3_length: 18; d_call: TRBD2; j_call: TRBJ2-1; v_call: TRBV10-3; cdr3_nt: TGTGCCATCGGAACTAGCGGGGGCCTCCCTGTCCAATACAATGAGCAGTTCTTC; cdr3_aa: CAIGTSGGLPVQYNEQFF
clone_size: .; cdr3_length: 12; d_call: .; j_call: TRBJ2-5; v_call: TRBV6-6; cdr3_nt: TGTGCCAGCACGGGAGTCCAAGAGACCCAGTACTTC; cdr3_aa: CASTGVQETQYF
clone_size: few; cdr3_length: 15; d_call: TRBD1; j_call: TRBJ1-5; v_call: TRBV2; cdr3_nt: TGTGCCAGCAGTCCCACAGGGGGCGATGATCAGCCCCAGCATTTT; cdr3_aa: CASSPTGGDDQPQHF
clone_size: .; cdr3_length: 15; d_call: TRBD2; j_call: TRBJ2-3; v_call: TRBV5-1; cdr3_nt: TGCGCCAGCAGCTTGACTAGCGGAAGCACAGATACGCAGTATTTT; cdr3_aa: CASSLTSGSTDTQYF
clone_size: .; cdr3_length: 17; d_call: .; j_call: TRBJ2-7; v_call: TRBV5-1; cdr3_nt: TGCGCCAGCAGCTTTGGGCCAGGGGCTACTAGCGTCTACGAGCAGTACTTC; cdr3_aa: CASSFGPGATSVYEQYF
clone_size: .; cdr3_length: 16; d_call: TRBD1; j_call: TRBJ1-2; v_call: TRBV11-2; cdr3_nt: TGTGCCAGCAGCATCCTAATTGGACAGGCCGGCTATGGCTACACCTTC; cdr3_aa: CASSILIGQAGYGYTF